Presented here are 21 T cell receptor beta chains from one specimen sequenced in a study of cytomegalovirus exposure and HLA in healthy donors (dated by TCRdb to the late 2010s). The library was generated by the immunoSEQ multiplex PCR assay. The multiplex PCR relied on a mix of 60 forward primers for TCR Vbeta segments and 13 reverse primers for TCR Jbeta segments. In its TCRdb copy, this immuneACCESS table keeps in-frame sequences only and misses some clones. Where compared with another copy, unresolved V genes explain less than half of these, and the others have no known cause. For this sample there are around 100,000 clones; approximately 66% appear just once. The ten largest make up about 3.9% of the sample. Sequenced: PBMCs. The receptor set was obtained from a young man in good health and CMV-seronegative.

The chain links TRBV27 to TRBJ2-5; 9 bases fit TRBD1. This CDR3 comprises 15 residues. CDR1 MNHEY and CDR2 SMNVEV come from the germline V gene (reference sequence). J lost 5 bases, V lost 5 bases, and 9 bases had no gene match. CDR3 DNA: TGTGCCAGCAGTACATGGGGGACAGGGCGGGAGACCCAGTACTTC. It yields the protein CASSTWGTGRETQYF.

In this sample, this clone turned up a few times. The chain carries TRBV10-1 and TRBJ2-7; the match to TRBD1 covers 8 bases. The CDR3 consists of 14 residues. Trimming removed 5 bases from V and 2 bases from J; junction bases left unmatched: 5. Germline-derived CDR1 and CDR2 are WNHNN and SYGVQD (reference sequence). The CDR3 DNA follows: TGCGCCAGCAGTCCCGGGACAGGTCCCTACGAGCAGTACTTC. It codes for CASSPGTGPYEQYF.

CDR3 in amino acids: CASSSGLAGENTDTQYF. DNA for the CDR3: TGTGCCAGCAGCTCGGGACTAGCGGGAGAAAACACAGATACGCAGTATTTT. The chain combines TRBV7-9 with TRBJ2-3; 14 bases agree with TRBD2. Trimming at V came to 4 bases and at J to 2 bases, leaving 5 bases not matched to a gene. The CDR3 length is 17 residues. Germline CDR1 SEHNR, CDR2 FQNEAQ (reference sequence).

This clone was detected only a few times. The chain combines TRBV6-5 with TRBJ2-7, with TRBD1 matching 7 bases. The V gene end was trimmed by 6 bases and the J gene end by 1 base; junction bases not matched to a gene: 9. The CDR3 runs 15 residues. Germline values: CDR1 MNHEY, CDR2 SVGAGI. The CDR3, as DNA: TGTGCCAGCAGGGGAACCAGGACAGGTTCCTACGAGCAGTACTTC. Its translation: CASRGTRTGSYEQYF.

J is TRBJ1-1 and V is TRBV4-1; 7 bases align to TRBD1. The germline gives CDR1 MGHRA, CDR2 YSYEKL. V shed 4 bases and J 1 base; nucleotides not matched to a gene: 6. The CDR3 covers 15 residues. The CDR3 DNA follows: TGCGCCAGCAGCCCCAAAGGGGGCGCGAACACTGAAGCTTTCTTT. This gives the protein CASSPKGGANTEAFF.

This clone was recorded once. At one end, the junction sequence differs from germline, possibly due to a read error. Other DNA sequences in the same sample also yield this CDR3. This sequence joins TRBV5-6 and TRBJ1-1; 7 nucleotides line up with TRBD1. Germline assignment: CDR1 SGHDT and CDR2 YYEEEE. The CDR3 is made up of 13 amino acids. The CDR3 is CASSLEGATEAFF. CDR3 in DNA: TGCGCCAGCAGCTTGGAGGGGGCCACTGAAGCTTTCTTT.

V is TRBV5-6 and J is TRBJ1-2; no firm D call. V was pared by 4 bases and J by 3 bases, with 19 bases between. Germline assignment: CDR1 SGHDT and CDR2 YYEEEE. The length of the CDR3 is 16 residues. CDR3 DNA sequence: TGTGCCAGCAGCCCTGTTTTTCTGGCCCCGTACTATGGCTACACCTTC. Its protein is CASSPVFLAPYYGYTF.

This clone was seen a handful of times. J is TRBJ1-4 and V is TRBV30; weak D call: TRBD1 (5 bases). V lost 3 bases and J 4 bases, leaving 9 bases between the germline ends. The length of the CDR3 is 13 residues. The V gene's germline CDR1 is GTSNPN and CDR2 SVGIG (reference sequence). The CDR3 sequence: CAWSVRDNEKLFF. The CDR3 DNA reads TGTGCCTGGAGCGTCAGGGATAATGAAAAACTGTTTTTT.

A note on this clone: One end of the junction does not line up with germline, which may come from a read error. The chain links TRBV19 to TRBJ2-5; no reliable D call. Germline CDR1 LNHDA, CDR2 SQIVND (reference sequence). This CDR3 has 13 residues. CDR3 region: CANSGNIQETQYF. In DNA form, the CDR3 reads TGTGCCAATAGTGGTAACATACAAGAGACCCAGTACTTC. Full variable domain (missing parts from reference TRBV19 and TRBJ2-5): DGGITQSPKYLFRKEGQNVTLSCEQNLNHDAMYWYRQDPGQGLRLIYYSQIVNDFQKGDIAEGYSVSREKKESFPLTVTSAQKNPTAFYLCANSGNIQETQYFGPGTRLLVL.

The J gene is TRBJ1-2, the V gene TRBV4-1; D remains ambiguous. Germline CDR1 MGHRA, CDR2 YSYEKL. Trimming left V 6 bases short and J 3 bases short, with 14 bases between. The CDR3 is 14 amino acids. The chain's CDR3 is CASRVLVGDYGYTF. CDR3 DNA sequence: TGCGCCAGCAGGGTTTTAGTGGGAGACTATGGCTACACCTTC.

The chain recombines TRBV7-3 with TRBJ2-1; D ambiguous. The CDR3 runs to 14 residues. V gave up 2 bases and J gave up 6 bases, with 11 bases separating them. Germline CDR1 is SGHTA and CDR2 is FQGTGA. In nucleotides, the CDR3 is TGTGCCAGCAGCTTAGGGCCCTTCGGCAATGAGCAGTTCTTC. Translating it yields CASSLGPFGNEQFF.

This chain connects TRBV30 to TRBJ1-1, with D maybe TRBD1 (5 bases). This CDR3 is 15 amino acids long. Germline CDR1 is GTSNPN and CDR2 is SVGIG (reference sequence). V lost 0 bases, J lost 4 bases, and 15 bases lay in between. The CDR3 bases are TGTGCCTGGAGTGTACAGGTGGGGATAGCCACTGAAGCTTTCTTT. It translates to CAWSVQVGIATEAFF.

This chain uses TRBV10-3 with TRBJ1-2, with TRBD1 as a possible D gene (6 bases). Per the germline V gene, CDR1 is ENHRY and CDR2 is SYGVKD. CDR3 size: 15 residues. V was clipped by 3 bases and J by 2 bases, with 13 bases between them. As DNA, the CDR3 is TGTGCCATCAGTGAAGGGGGAGGGCGGAACTATGGCTACACCTTC. Protein: CAISEGGGRNYGYTF.

This clone showed up just a few times. The chain couples TRBV25-1 to TRBJ1-1; D gene uncertain. V lost 6 bases and J lost 0, with 5 bases in between. Looked up from germline, CDR1 is MGHDK and CDR2 is SYGVNS. This CDR3 has 12 residues. This CDR3 reads CASSHMNTEAFF. The CDR3 region has the DNA TGTGCCAGCAGCCACATGAACACTGAAGCTTTCTTT.

The V and J genes are TRBV6-1 and TRBJ1-5; TRBD1 aligns across 7 bases. The CDR3 has 14 amino acids. Per germline, CDR1 MNHNS and CDR2 SASEGT. The J segment lost 4 bases and the V segment lost 6 bases, leaving 6 bases of the junction unmatched. CDR3 in DNA: TGTGCCAGCAGCAGGGACAGCGAGAATCAGCCCCAGCATTTT. Translation: CASSRDSENQPQHF.

The chain combines TRBV6-1 with TRBJ1-1, with 7 bases identical to TRBD1. With 6 bases clipped from V and 3 bases from J, the junction kept 4 bases outside the gene matches. The CDR3 length is 13 residues. CDR1 MNHNS and CDR2 SASEGT come from the germline V gene. CDR3 in DNA: TGTGCCAGCAGACAGGGGCCACACACTGAAGCTTTCTTT. Translation gives CASRQGPHTEAFF.

This clone was counted a few times. This chain uses TRBV10-1 with TRBJ2-7, with D unclear. This CDR3 contains 13 residues. Trimming left V 8 bases short and J 6 bases short, with 17 bases between. Germline-derived CDR1 and CDR2 are WNHNN and SYGVQD (reference sequence). The CDR3 DNA reads TGCGCCAGCTCCCCGTCCGGCCTAGGCGAGCAGTACTTC. This sequence encodes CASSPSGLGEQYF.

This clone turned up a few times. The CDR3 nucleotides are TGTGCCTGGAGTGGGACAGGAAATGGCTACACCTTC. Its translation is CAWSGTGNGYTF. The genes are TRBV30 and TRBJ1-2; 7 nucleotides line up with TRBD1. The CDR3 is 12 residues long. CDR1 and CDR2 from the germline V gene are GTSNPN and SVGIG (reference sequence). The ends lost 1 base at V and 6 bases at J; junction bases unmatched: 2.

This clone was detected only a few times. The chain has TRBV11-3 and TRBJ2-2; 8 bases agree with TRBD1. Germline V gives CDR1 SGHNT, CDR2 YENEEA. V shed 2 bases and J 7 bases; nucleotides not matched to a gene: 3. The CDR3 totals 14 residues. For the CDR3, the DNA is TGTGCCAGCAGCTTAAACAGGGGGAGCGGGGAGCTGTTTTTT. This gives the protein CASSLNRGSGELFF.

This clone was picked up a small number of times. The V and J genes are TRBV7-2 and TRBJ1-2; no firm D call. V was cut by 3 bases and J by 6 bases, with 5 bases left in between. From germline, CDR1 is SGHTA and CDR2 FQGNSA. The CDR3 is 11 amino acids. The CDR3 protein is CASSFFDGYTF. The CDR3 nucleotides read TGTGCCAGCAGCTTTTTCGATGGCTACACCTTC.

Worth noting for this clone: One end of the junction is discordant with germline, which a read error may explain. The rearrangement uses TRBV6-1 and TRBJ2-1; 15 bases line up with TRBD2. The CDR3 spans 16 residues. Germline-derived CDR1 and CDR2 are MNHNS and SASEGT. CDR3 amino acids: CASSEAGLAGGGAVIF. The CDR3 nucleotides read TGTGCCAGCAGTGAAGCGGGACTAGCGGGGGGCGGAGCAGTAATCTTC.